This T cell receptor (beta chain) appears in the sequencing data of a study of T cells in Graves' hyperthyroidism and ophthalmopathy. Across the study: Peripheral blood was drawn at first diagnosis, prior to all treatment.

TCR beta CDR3 region amplification was performed from RNA transcripts. Initially, a first-round RT-PCR of the TCR CDR3 employed the HTBI primer set. Via MiXCR, TCRdb re-called the multiplex PCR reads, giving one row per CDR3 protein. Of hundreds of thousands of distinct CDR3 sequences listed, less than 25% are singletons. As concerns this clonotype: Antigen specificity is unknown.

Germline values: CDR1 LNHDA, CDR2 SQIVND (reference sequence). Trimming removed 5 bases at V and 6 bases at J, with 22 bases between. This CDR3 is 16 amino acids long. Regarding the study as a whole: Most thyroid clonotypes expanded above 0.001 were also detected in blood. Model-based prediction identified ophthalmopathy a median roughly 6.1 months prior to its onset.

Sequencing was done on a sample of blood. The chain couples TRBV19 to TRBJ1-1, with a possible D match to TRBD1 (6 bases). The clonotype originates from a young man with Graves' ophthalmopathy. The chain's CDR3 is CASSGARYRGRAEAFF. The CDR3 DNA follows: TGTGCCAGTAGTGGAGCCCGTTATAGGGGGAGGGCTGAAGCTTTCTTT.